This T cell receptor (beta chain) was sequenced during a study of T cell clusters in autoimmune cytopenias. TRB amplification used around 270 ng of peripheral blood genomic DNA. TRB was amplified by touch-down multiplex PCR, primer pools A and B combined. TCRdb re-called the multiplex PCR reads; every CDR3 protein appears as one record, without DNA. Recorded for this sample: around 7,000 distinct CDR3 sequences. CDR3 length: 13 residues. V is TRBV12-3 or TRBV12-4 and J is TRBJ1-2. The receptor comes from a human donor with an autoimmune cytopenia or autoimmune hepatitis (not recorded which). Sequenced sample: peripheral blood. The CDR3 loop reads CASSLQVAHGYTF.